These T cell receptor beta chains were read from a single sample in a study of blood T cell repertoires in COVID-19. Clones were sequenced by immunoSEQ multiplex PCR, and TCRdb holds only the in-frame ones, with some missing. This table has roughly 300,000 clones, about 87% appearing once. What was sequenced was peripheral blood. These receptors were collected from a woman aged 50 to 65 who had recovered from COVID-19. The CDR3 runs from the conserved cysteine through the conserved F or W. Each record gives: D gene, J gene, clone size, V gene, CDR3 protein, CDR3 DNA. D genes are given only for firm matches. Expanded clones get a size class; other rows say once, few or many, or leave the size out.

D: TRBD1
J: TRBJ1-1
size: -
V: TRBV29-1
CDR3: CSVRQGIDTEAFF
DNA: TGCAGCGTTAGACAGGGTATCGACACTGAAGCTTTCTTT

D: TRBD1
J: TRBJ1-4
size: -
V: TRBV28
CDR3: CASTFPGTGGEKLFF
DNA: TGTGCCAGCACTTTTCCCGGGACAGGAGGTGAAAAACTGTTTTTT

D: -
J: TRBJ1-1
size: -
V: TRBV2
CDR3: CASKLLGGDTEAFF
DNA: TGTGCCAGCAAGTTGCTCGGGGGAGACACTGAAGCTTTCTTT

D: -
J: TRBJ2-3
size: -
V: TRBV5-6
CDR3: CASSQGLDTDTQYF
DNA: TGTGCCAGCAGCCAGGGGTTGGATACAGATACGCAGTATTTT

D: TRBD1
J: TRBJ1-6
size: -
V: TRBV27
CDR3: CASRLGQGLLNSPLHF
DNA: TGTGCCAGCAGATTAGGACAGGGACTATTGAATTCACCCCTCCACTTT

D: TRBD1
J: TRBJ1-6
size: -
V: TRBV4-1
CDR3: CASSQETGAYSPLHF
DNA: TGCGCCAGCAGCCAAGAGACAGGGGCTTACTCACCCCTCCACTTT

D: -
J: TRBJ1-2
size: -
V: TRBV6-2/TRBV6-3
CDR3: CASSYLVGYTF
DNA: TGTGCCAGCAGTTACCTTGTGGGCTACACCTTC

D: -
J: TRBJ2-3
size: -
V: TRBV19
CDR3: CASSRQNPDTQYF
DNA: TGTGCCAGTAGTCGACAGAATCCAGATACGCAGTATTTT

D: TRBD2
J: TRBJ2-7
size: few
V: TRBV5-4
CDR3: CASRLGGSGREGGGEQYF
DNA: TGTGCCAGTCGGCTTGGAGGCAGCGGGAGAGAAGGTGGGGGCGAGCAGTACTTC

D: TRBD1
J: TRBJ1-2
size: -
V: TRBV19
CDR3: CASSMDRNYGYTF
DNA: TGTGCCAGTAGTATGGACAGGAACTATGGCTACACCTTC

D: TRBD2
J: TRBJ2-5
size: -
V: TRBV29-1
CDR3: CSVLWSGRRETQYF
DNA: TGCAGCGTTTTGTGGAGCGGGAGGCGGGAGACCCAGTACTTC

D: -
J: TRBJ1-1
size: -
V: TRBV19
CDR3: CASTGRVNTEAFF
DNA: TGTGCCAGTACTGGCCGGGTGAACACTGAAGCTTTCTTT

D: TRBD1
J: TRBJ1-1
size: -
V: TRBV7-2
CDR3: CASSSTSTGEDTEAFF
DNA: TGTGCCAGCAGCTCCACATCGACAGGGGAGGACACTGAAGCTTTCTTT

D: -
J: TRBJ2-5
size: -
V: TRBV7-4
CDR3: CASSREDGETQYF
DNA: TGTGCCAGCAGCCGGGAAGACGGGGAGACCCAGTACTTC

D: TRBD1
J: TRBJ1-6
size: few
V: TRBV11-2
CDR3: CASSSDRDNSPLHF
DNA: TGTGCCAGCAGTTCGGACAGGGATAATTCACCCCTCCACTTT

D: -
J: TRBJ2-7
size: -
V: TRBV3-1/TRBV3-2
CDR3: CASSRTGNEQYF
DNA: TGTGCCAGCAGTCGTACAGGGAATGAGCAGTACTTC

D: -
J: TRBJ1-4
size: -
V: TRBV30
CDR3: CAWIPQSDATNEKLFF
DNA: TGTGCCTGGATCCCCCAGAGCGATGCAACTAATGAAAAACTGTTTTTT

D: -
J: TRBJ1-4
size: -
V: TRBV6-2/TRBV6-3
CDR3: CASSPAAILNEKLFF
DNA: TGTGCCAGCAGCCCGGCAGCGATCCTAAATGAAAAACTGTTTTTT

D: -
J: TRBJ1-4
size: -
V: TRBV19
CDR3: CAAGSATNEKLFF
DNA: TGTGCCGCGGGGAGTGCAACTAATGAAAAACTGTTTTTT

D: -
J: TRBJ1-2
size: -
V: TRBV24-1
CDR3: CATSDSQYYGYTF
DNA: TGTGCCACCAGTGATTCCCAGTACTATGGCTACACCTTC

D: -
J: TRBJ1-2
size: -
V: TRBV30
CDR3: CAWSFENYGYTF
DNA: TGTGCCTGGAGCTTTGAGAACTATGGCTACACCTTC

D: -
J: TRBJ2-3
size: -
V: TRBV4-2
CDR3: CASSQVARSETDTQYF
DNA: TGTGCCAGCAGCCAAGTCGCGAGGAGTGAGACAGATACGCAGTATTTT

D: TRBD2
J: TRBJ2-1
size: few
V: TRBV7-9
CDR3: CASSLDSGAYNEQFF
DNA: TGTGCCAGCAGCTTAGATAGCGGGGCCTACAATGAGCAGTTCTTC

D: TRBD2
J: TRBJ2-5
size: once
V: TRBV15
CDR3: CATSRDPGGGVGETQYF
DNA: TGTGCCACCAGCAGAGATCCGGGAGGCGGGGTTGGAGAGACCCAGTACTTC

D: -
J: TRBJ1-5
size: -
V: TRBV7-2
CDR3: CASSLEGQGGQPQHF
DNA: TGTGCCAGCAGCTTAGAGGGGCAGGGAGGGCAGCCCCAGCATTTT

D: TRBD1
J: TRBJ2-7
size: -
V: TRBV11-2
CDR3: CASSGQGMSEQYF
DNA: TGTGCCAGCAGCGGACAGGGGATGAGCGAGCAGTACTTC

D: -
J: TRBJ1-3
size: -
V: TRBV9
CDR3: CASSTFGQSNTIYF
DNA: TGTGCCAGCTCCACTTTTGGACAGTCAAACACCATATATTTT

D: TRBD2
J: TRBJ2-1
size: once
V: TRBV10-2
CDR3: CASTPSGIFWSEQFF
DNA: TGCGCCAGCACGCCTAGCGGGATTTTCTGGAGTGAGCAGTTCTTC

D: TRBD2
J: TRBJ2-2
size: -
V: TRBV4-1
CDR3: CASSQTILAGDNTGELFF
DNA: TGCGCCAGCAGCCAGACCATACTAGCGGGAGATAACACCGGGGAGCTGTTTTTT

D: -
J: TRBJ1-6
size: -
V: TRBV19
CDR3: CASSNSDSYNSPLHF
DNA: TGTGCCAGTAGTAACTCGGACAGCTATAATTCACCCCTCCACTTT

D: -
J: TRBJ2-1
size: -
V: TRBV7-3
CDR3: CASSSPRGEQFF
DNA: TGTGCCAGCAGCTCGCCAAGGGGTGAGCAGTTCTTC

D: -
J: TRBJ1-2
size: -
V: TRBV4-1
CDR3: CASSQSLTGEPYGYTF
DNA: TGCGCCAGCAGCCAATCCTTGACAGGCGAACCCTATGGCTACACCTTC

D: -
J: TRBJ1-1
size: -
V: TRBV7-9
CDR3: CASSLEGPEAFF
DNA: TGTGCCAGCAGCTTAGAGGGGCCCGAAGCTTTCTTT

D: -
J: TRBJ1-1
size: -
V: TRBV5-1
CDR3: CASSLDQGIWGTEAFF
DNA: TGCGCCAGCAGCTTGGACCAGGGGATTTGGGGCACTGAAGCTTTCTTT

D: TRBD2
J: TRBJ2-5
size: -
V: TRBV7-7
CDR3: CASSLAGGGRKETQYF
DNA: TGTGCCAGCAGCTTAGCCGGGGGGGGCCGAAAAGAGACCCAGTACTTC

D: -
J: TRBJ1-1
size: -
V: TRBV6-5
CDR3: CASSWAGNTEAFF
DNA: TGTGCCAGCAGTTGGGCGGGGAACACTGAAGCTTTCTTT

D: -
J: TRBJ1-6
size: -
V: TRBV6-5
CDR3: CASSYTGDSPLHF
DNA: TGTGCCAGCAGTTACACAGGAGATTCACCCCTCCACTTT